The text below deals with one T cell receptor (beta chain). The data originate from a study of blood T cell repertoires in COVID-19. About the research overall: The samples span acute and convalescent COVID-19 from the United States, Italy and Spain.

In the original analysis: Amplification from reference gene primers served as the basis for estimated nucleated cell counts. Measured with immunoSEQ multiplex PCR; TCRdb has only the in-frame clones, and not every one. D and trimming were read from the DNA, whereas the V and J calls and clone size are those reported in that table. Of over 200,000 clones in the sample, approximately 85% are singletons; the top ten hold over 1.5%. Cohorts were determined from participant-reported clinical history. Before being deemed recovered, Cohort 3 donors had two negative PCRs, clearance, or symptom resolution. CDR3 size: 15 residues. Germline CDR1 reads SNHLY; CDR2 reads FYNNEI. V was shortened by 5 bases and J by 0 bases, with 11 bases between the two germline ends.

V usage is TRBV2 and J usage is TRBJ1-5, with D perhaps matching TRBD1 (5 bases). The sample was PBMCs or T cells enriched from blood (not recorded which). This sequence originates from a woman aged 50 to 65 who had recovered from COVID-19. The CDR3 sequence is CASSKTDYSNQPQHF. The CDR3 bases are TGTGCCAGCAGTAAGACAGATTATAGCAATCAGCCCCAGCATTTT.